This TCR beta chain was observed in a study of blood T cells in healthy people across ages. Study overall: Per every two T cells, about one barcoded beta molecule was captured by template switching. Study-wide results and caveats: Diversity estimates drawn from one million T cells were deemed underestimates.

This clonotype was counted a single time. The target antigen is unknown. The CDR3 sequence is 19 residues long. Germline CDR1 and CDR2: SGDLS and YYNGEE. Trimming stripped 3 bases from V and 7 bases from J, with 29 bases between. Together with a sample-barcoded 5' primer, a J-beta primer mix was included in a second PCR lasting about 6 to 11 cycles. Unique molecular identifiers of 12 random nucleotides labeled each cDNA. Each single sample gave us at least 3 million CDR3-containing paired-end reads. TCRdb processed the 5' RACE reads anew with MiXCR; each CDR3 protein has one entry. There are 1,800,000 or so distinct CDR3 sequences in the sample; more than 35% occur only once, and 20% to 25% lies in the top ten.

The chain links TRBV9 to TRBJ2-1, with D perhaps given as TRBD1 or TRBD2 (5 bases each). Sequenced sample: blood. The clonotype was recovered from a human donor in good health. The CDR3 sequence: CASSGKPGPKTGRMNEQFF. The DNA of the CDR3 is TGTGCCAGCAGCGGAAAACCGGGACCCAAAACGGGAAGGATGAATGAGCAGTTCTTC.